The 9 T cell receptor beta chains listed next were all sequenced from one sample in a study of cytomegalovirus exposure and HLA in healthy donors. TCRdb keeps only in-frame clones here, not all; method: immunoSEQ multiplex PCR. The sample has around 300,000 clones, roughly 87% seen once. Sample: PBMCs. The receptors come from a woman younger than 45 in good health and CMV-seropositive.

This chain uses TRBV7-2 with TRBJ1-5, with a tentative D call TRBD1 (5 bases). Germline CDR1 is SGHTA and CDR2 is FQGNSA. Trimming took off 2 bases at V and 4 bases at J, with 15 bases between the two ends. The CDR3 extends over 16 amino acids. The CDR3 here is CASSLLPGRGNQPQHF. CDR3 DNA sequence: TGTGCCAGCAGCTTACTCCCGGGACGCGGGAATCAGCCCCAGCATTTT.

V and J are TRBV7-3 and TRBJ2-6, with D possibly TRBD2 on 5 matching bases. The length of the CDR3 is 14 residues. V was pared by 4 bases and J by 4 bases, with 8 bases between. Looked up from germline, CDR1 is SGHTA and CDR2 is FQGTGA. CDR3: CASSSGLGANVLTF. Written as DNA, the CDR3 is TGTGCCAGCAGCTCCGGACTCGGGGCCAACGTCCTGACTTTC. Complete variable domain (other parts from reference TRBV7-3 and TRBJ2-6): GAGVSQTPSNKVTEKGKYVELRCDPISGHTALYWYRQSLGQGPEFLIYFQGTGAADDSGLPNDRFFAVRPEGSVSTLKIQRTERGDSAVYLCASSSGLGANVLTFGAGSRLTVL.

The chain is built from TRBV10-3 and TRBJ2-1; 7 bases align to TRBD2. J was trimmed by 8 bases and V by 10 bases; bases with no gene match: 14. Germline V gene data show CDR1 as ENHRY and CDR2 as SYGVKD. This CDR3 region has 14 residues. The CDR3 DNA follows: TGTGCCACGGGTACCTCGGGAGGTAACGATGAGCAGTTCTTC. Translation: CATGTSGGNDEQFF.

This chain links TRBV15 with TRBJ2-7; tentative D call: TRBD2 (6 bases). The germline V gene encodes CDR1 LNHNV and CDR2 YYDKDF (reference sequence). Trimming removed 1 base at V and 3 bases at J, with 10 bases between. This CDR3 contains 14 residues. This CDR3 reads CATSRAGSDYEQYF. Here the CDR3 DNA reads TGTGCCACCAGCAGAGCCGGGAGTGACTACGAGCAGTACTTC.

In regard to this clone: In the same sample, other DNA sequences code for this CDR3. The rearrangement links TRBV28 to TRBJ1-5; 9 positions match TRBD1. CDR1 and CDR2 from the germline V gene are MDHEN and SYDVKM. This CDR3 is 14 amino acids long. Germline trimming cut 5 bases from V and 1 base from J; bases unmatched to any gene: 0. The CDR3 loop is CASSGTGSNQPQHF. The CDR3 bases are TGTGCCAGCAGTGGGACAGGGAGCAATCAGCCCCAGCATTTT.

The V gene is TRBV9, the J gene TRBJ1-2; D unresolved. In germline, CDR1 is SGDLS, CDR2 YYNGEE. V was cut by 0 bases and J by 8 bases, with 8 bases left in between. This CDR3 comprises 12 residues. The CDR3 DNA sequence: TGTGCCAGCAGCGTAGAAGCGGGGGGCTACACCTTC. It codes for CASSVEAGGYTF.

The genes are TRBV7-2 and TRBJ2-1, with D maybe TRBD2 (5 bases). The CDR3 has 13 residues. The germline gives CDR1 SGHTA, CDR2 FQGNSA. Trimming stripped 1 base from V and 9 bases from J, with 10 bases between. CDR3 amino acids: CASSLVYGGEQFF. The CDR3 region has the DNA TGTGCCAGCAGCTTAGTCTACGGAGGTGAGCAGTTCTTC. Filled out from reference TRBV7-2 and TRBJ2-1, the complete variable domain reads GAGVSQSPSNKVTEKGKDVELRCDPISGHTALYWYRQSLGQGLEFLIYFQGNSAPDKSGLPSDRFSAERTGGSVSTLTIQRTQQEDSAVYLCASSLVYGGEQFFGPGTRLTVL.

This chain connects TRBV27 to TRBJ1-6, with TRBD1 matching over 7 bases. Germline V gene data show CDR1 as MNHEY and CDR2 as SMNVEV (reference sequence). V lost 5 bases and J lost 4; bases outside the gene matches: 5. The CDR3 length is 15 residues. The CDR3 loop is CASSPPGQYNSPLHF. CDR3 sequence (DNA): TGTGCCAGCAGTCCACCGGGACAGTATAATTCACCCCTCCACTTT.

This chain uses TRBV11-2 with TRBJ2-1; 10 bases align to TRBD1. CDR3 length equals 19 residues. V lost 5 bases, J lost 4 bases, and 17 bases stayed unmatched. Germline V gene data show CDR1 as SGHAT and CDR2 as FQNNGV. CDR3 residues: CASSRPGQGLVGLYNEQFF. CDR3 DNA sequence: TGTGCCAGCAGCCGACCGGGACAGGGGTTGGTGGGGTTATACAATGAGCAGTTCTTC.